What follows are 16 T cell receptor beta chains derived from one specimen sequenced in a study of human T cells and chemical hapten exposure. Using its own MiXCR run on the RACE reads, TCRdb lists one record per CDR3 protein. The data show a few hundred thousand distinct CDR3 sequences, just under 6.5% seen once. Described time point: patch test 2, 6 weeks after DPC sensitization. Treatment reported: therapeutic diphenylcyclopropenone sensitization with weekly scalp DPC. The specimen was whole blood, collected in connection with sensitization to the hapten diphenylcyclopropenone (DPC). All receptors come from a woman between 18 and 29 years old with alopecia areata. Some clones in this sample may be carry-over from other donors' samples.

V usage is TRBV4-2 and J usage is TRBJ2-3, with 11 bases aligning to TRBD2. From germline, CDR1 is LGHNA and CDR2 YNFKEQ. This CDR3 region has 16 residues. V lost 5 bases to trimming and J lost 4 bases; unmatched junction nucleotides: 8. The CDR3 nucleotides are TGTGCCAGCAGCGAGTTGGGGACTAGCGGTTCAGATACGCAGTATTTT. Translation: CASSELGTSGSDTQYF.

This chain links TRBV2 with TRBJ2-7, with D unresolved. Germline V lookup: CDR1 SNHLY, CDR2 FYNNEI. Deletions cut 5 bases from V and 5 bases from J, with 13 bases between. The CDR3 contains 13 residues. The CDR3 reads CASSLRTFNEQYF. The CDR3 DNA is TGTGCCAGCAGTCTGCGGACGTTCAACGAGCAGTACTTC.

This clonotype was recorded at least ten times. V gene TRBV5-1 combines with J gene TRBJ1-1, with unresolved D. The CDR3 covers 13 residues. CDR1 and CDR2 from the germline V gene are SGHRS and YFSETQ. The V and J ends lost 5 bases and 1 base respectively, with 9 bases between them. The CDR3 here is CASRGPANTEAFF. CDR3 nucleotide sequence: TGCGCCAGCAGGGGTCCTGCGAACACTGAAGCTTTCTTT. The full variable domain, with the rest looked up from reference TRBV5-1 and TRBJ1-1, is KAGVTQTPRYLIKTRGQQVTLSCSPISGHRSVSWYQQTPGQGLQFLFEYFSETQRNKGNFPGRFSGRQFSNSRSEMNVSTLELGDSALYLCASRGPANTEAFFGQGTRLTVV.

This clonotype was seen a handful of times. The genes are TRBV7-3 and TRBJ2-1; the match to TRBD2 covers 8 bases. The V gene end was trimmed by 8 bases and the J gene end by 0 bases; junction bases not matched to a gene: 6. In germline, CDR1 is SGHTA, CDR2 FQGTGA. The CDR3 covers 15 residues. The CDR3 spells CASAPLAGSYNEQFF. Here the CDR3 DNA reads TGTGCCAGCGCCCCCCTAGCGGGCTCCTACAATGAGCAGTTCTTC.

There are many counts of this clonotype. The gene calls are TRBV6-2 or TRBV6-3 and TRBJ1-1, with TRBD1 as a possible D gene (6 bases). Germline lookup yields CDR1 MNHEY and CDR2 SVGEGT. This CDR3 has 15 amino acids. With 1 base removed from V and 6 bases from J, the gap between germline ends came to 15 bases. CDR3 residues: CASSYLQQGFPEAFF. DNA of the CDR3: TGTGCCAGCAGTTACTTACAACAGGGATTCCCTGAAGCTTTCTTT.

This clonotype has a count of ten or more. The chain uses TRBV27 and TRBJ2-5, with 9 bases aligning to TRBD1. The V segment lost 6 bases and the J segment 5 bases; nucleotides outside the gene matches: 10. CDR1 MNHEY and CDR2 SMNVEV come from the germline V gene (reference sequence). The CDR3 has 15 residues. The CDR3 loop reads CASSYRTGERETQYF. The CDR3 nucleotides read TGTGCCAGCAGCTACCGGACAGGGGAGAGGGAGACCCAGTACTTC.

This clonotype appeared many times. The chain couples TRBV3-1 to TRBJ1-6; D gene unclear. CDR1 and CDR2 from the germline V gene are LGHDT and YNNKEL (reference sequence). Trimming took off 8 bases at V and 15 bases at J, with 14 bases between the two ends. The CDR3 loop spans 11 amino acids. The CDR3: CASGGGLGLHF. The CDR3 coding sequence is TGTGCCAGCGGCGGAGGACTCGGCCTCCACTTT.

This clonotype was recorded a few times. The chain carries TRBV7-8 and TRBJ2-2; D may match TRBD1 or TRBD2 (5 bases each). The CDR3 is 15 amino acids. V dropped 5 bases and J dropped 6 bases, with 16 bases sitting between them. Looked up from germline, CDR1 is SGHVS and CDR2 is FQNEAQ. The CDR3 is CASSISGTSAGELFF. Written as DNA, the CDR3 is TGTGCCAGCAGCATCTCCGGGACGTCGGCCGGGGAGCTGTTTTTT.

This clonotype was observed a few times. The J gene is TRBJ1-4, the V gene TRBV6-6, with 9 positions matching TRBD1. The CDR3 runs 12 residues. J was trimmed by 11 bases and V by 8 bases; bases with no gene match: 6. The germline V gene encodes CDR1 MNHNY and CDR2 SVGAGI (reference sequence). CDR3 in DNA: TGTGCCAGCGCTACCGGGACAGGGAAACTGTTTTTT. Its translation: CASATGTGKLFF.

This clonotype was seen many times. The V and J genes are TRBV7-2 and TRBJ1-2; possible D gene TRBD1, 5 bases. The CDR3 totals 12 residues. V shed 3 bases and J shed 5 bases, with 7 bases lying between them. Germline loops: CDR1 SGHTA, CDR2 FQGNSA. The CDR3 DNA sequence: TGTGCCAGCAGCTTTTCAGGGTATGGCTACACCTTC. Protein sequence: CASSFSGYGYTF.

This clonotype appeared a few times. V and J are TRBV11-2 and TRBJ1-1; D gene unclear. This CDR3 contains 13 residues. Trimming shortened V by 7 bases and J by 5 bases, and 14 bases separated the two germline ends. CDR1 is SGHAT, CDR2 FQNNGV, per germline. The CDR3 spells CASKEGVRTEAFF. CDR3 DNA sequence: TGTGCCAGCAAGGAGGGCGTCAGGACTGAAGCTTTCTTT.

The J gene is TRBJ1-5, the V gene TRBV7-9; possible D gene TRBD1, 5 bases. Trimming removed 5 bases from V and 5 bases from J, with 19 bases in between. From germline, CDR1 is SEHNR and CDR2 FQNEAQ (reference sequence). This CDR3 contains 16 residues. The CDR3 DNA sequence: TGTGCCAGCAGCCCAGTCGGCAGGGTCGGGGATCAGCCCCAGCATTTT. Protein: CASSPVGRVGDQPQHF.

This clonotype was counted at least ten times. The chain employs TRBV29-1 and TRBJ1-4; possibly TRBD1 for D (6 bases). The CDR3 has 12 amino acids. Germline CDR1 is SQVTM and CDR2 is ANQGSEA. V was clipped by 6 bases and J by 6 bases, with 11 bases between them. The DNA of the CDR3 is TGCAGCGTAGAGGACAGCGATGAAAAACTGTTTTTT. It specifies CSVEDSDEKLFF.

The table lists this clonotype with many counts. The CDR3 is CASSSYSGRGETQYF. CDR3 sequence (DNA): TGTGCCAGCAGCTCCTATTCCGGACGGGGAGAGACCCAGTACTTC. This chain joins TRBV7-9 and TRBJ2-5, with D perhaps matching TRBD2 (5 bases). The length of the CDR3 is 15 residues. CDR1 and CDR2 from the germline V gene are SEHNR and FQNEAQ (reference sequence). V lost 4 bases and J lost 4, with 16 bases in between.

V usage is TRBV7-2 and J usage is TRBJ1-3, with 7 nucleotides matching TRBD1. CDR1 and CDR2 (germline): SGHTA, FQGNSA. Unmatched junction bases numbered 4, after V lost 1 base and J lost 1 base. This CDR3 has 16 amino acids. The CDR3 DNA is TGTGCCAGCAGCTTAGAATCAGGGGGTTCTGGAAACACCATATATTTT. This gives the protein CASSLESGGSGNTIYF.

This clonotype has a count of ten or more. The rearrangement joins TRBV7-9 to TRBJ2-7, with no clear D. The CDR3 extends over 14 amino acids. The V end lost 4 bases, the J end lost 2 bases, and 12 bases lay between the germline ends. The V gene's germline CDR1 is SEHNR and CDR2 FQNEAQ (reference sequence). The CDR3 loop reads CASSSLLETYEQYF. DNA for the CDR3: TGTGCCAGCAGCTCCCTCCTAGAGACCTACGAGCAGTACTTC.